This section outlines one TCR beta chain sequence together with its context. Study processing details: Using reference gene primer amplification, nucleated cell counts were estimated. Some clones are missing from TCRdb's copy, which holds only in-frame ones; the method was immunoSEQ multiplex PCR. V, J and clone size are those of that table, while D and trimming were read from the DNA. The data hold around 200,000 clones, with 86% observed a single time. The data were taken from a study of blood T cell repertoires in COVID-19. About the research overall: The analysed material was cDNA or gDNA that came from T cells, B-cell-depleted T cells, or PBMCs.

The CDR3 is made up of 15 amino acids. Germline CDR1 reads GTSNPN; CDR2 reads SVGIG (reference sequence). J gave up 10 bases and V 4 bases, and 11 bases lay outside the gene matches. V gene TRBV30 combines with J gene TRBJ2-1; 12 bases line up with TRBD2. The source is a woman of 80 years or more in a cohort sampled during active or convalescent COVID-19. The sample taken for sequencing was peripheral blood. The CDR3: CAWKPPSGRAGEQFF. CDR3 DNA sequence: TGTGCCTGGAAACCCCCTAGCGGGAGGGCCGGGGAGCAGTTCTTC. Full variable domain (outside the CDR3, taken from reference TRBV30 and TRBJ2-1): SQTIHQWPATLVQPVGSPLSLECTVEGTSNPNLYWYRQAAGRGLQLLFYSVGIGQISSEVPQNLSASRPQDRQFILSSKKLLLSDSGFYLCAWKPPSGRAGEQFFGPGTRLTVL.